A single sample is the source of the 10 T cell receptor beta chains below, sequenced in a study of T cell repertoires in cytomegalovirus infection. TCRdb reanalysed the reads using MiXCR and keeps one entry per CDR3 protein. The sample holds 40,000 to 60,000 distinct CDR3 sequences, about 21% seen once. What these receptors recognize is not known. The source was CD8+ T cells from cultured PBMCs, collected from culture after CMV antigen stimulation. The receptors stem from a human donor in good health (CMV status not recorded). Some clones in this sample may be carry-over from other donors' samples.

The chain employs TRBV6-1 and TRBJ2-3; no definite D call. The V gene lost 3 bases and the J gene lost 5 bases, with 12 bases spanning the gap. Germline CDR1 is MNHNS and CDR2 is SASEGT. The CDR3 sequence is 14 residues long. The CDR3 here is CASSDSAVIDTQYF. In DNA form, the CDR3 reads TGTGCCAGCAGTGATTCGGCTGTTATAGATACGCAGTATTTT.

The chain combines TRBV7-2 with TRBJ1-2, with D hard to call. The V gene lost 2 bases and the J gene lost 8 bases, with 9 bases spanning the gap. Looked up from germline, CDR1 is SGHTA and CDR2 is FQGNSA. The length of the CDR3 is 12 residues. CDR3 nucleotide sequence: TGTGCCAGCAGCTTAATAAAGTACGGCTACACCTTC. Translating it yields CASSLIKYGYTF.

This clonotype was observed a handful of times. V gene TRBV20-1 combines with J gene TRBJ2-2, with 9 bases aligning to TRBD2. Germline V lookup: CDR1 DFQATT, CDR2 SNEGSKA (reference sequence). Unmatched junction bases numbered 3, after V lost 3 bases and J lost 4 bases. The CDR3 is 14 amino acids. The CDR3 bases are TGCAGTGCTAGGGGGCGGGGGGGCACCGGGGAGCTGTTTTTT. Encoded protein: CSARGRGGTGELFF.

This clonotype was seen a handful of times. The chain combines TRBV12-3 or TRBV12-4 with TRBJ2-3, with TRBD2 matching over 14 bases. The trim removed 10 bases at V and 0 bases at J, leaving 6 bases unmatched. CDR3 length: 16 amino acids. The CDR3 bases are TGTGCCACCGGACTAGCGGGGGGAACTAGCACAGATACGCAGTATTTT. Translated, it gives CATGLAGGTSTDTQYF.

This clonotype was observed a handful of times. The rearrangement links TRBV20-1 to TRBJ1-1, with unresolved D. The germline V gene has CDR1 DFQATT and CDR2 SNEGSKA (reference sequence). The CDR3 extends over 14 amino acids. Trimming removed 3 bases at V and 4 bases at J, with 15 bases between. CDR3 residues: CSASLRGPSTEAFF. Here the CDR3 DNA reads TGCAGTGCTAGCCTAAGAGGGCCCTCCACTGAAGCTTTCTTT.

There are a few counts of this clonotype. This rearrangement joins TRBV12-3 or TRBV12-4 to TRBJ1-5; no clear D gene. V lost 5 bases and J 0 bases, leaving 11 bases between the germline ends. CDR3 length: 15 residues. The CDR3 is CASSPTGNSNQPQHF. CDR3 nucleotides: TGTGCCAGCAGTCCCACGGGGAATAGCAATCAGCCCCAGCATTTT.

The chain carries TRBV27 and TRBJ2-7; 13 bases are shared with TRBD2. This CDR3 is 14 amino acids long. Trimming removed 9 bases from V and 5 bases from J; junction bases left unmatched: 7. Germline V gene lookup returns CDR1 MNHEY and CDR2 SMNVEV (reference sequence). The CDR3, as DNA: TGTGCCAGTACCGGACTAGCGGGAGACGACGAGCAGTACTTC. It translates to CASTGLAGDDEQYF.

V and J are TRBV7-2 and TRBJ1-3; D remains ambiguous. V lost 1 base and J lost 0, with 10 bases in between. This CDR3 is 16 amino acids long. Germline lookup yields CDR1 SGHTA and CDR2 FQGNSA. DNA for the CDR3: TGTGCCAGCAGCTTAGTTGCAGATAGCTCTGGAAACACCATATATTTT. The encoded protein is CASSLVADSSGNTIYF.

The chain is built from TRBV11-2 and TRBJ2-1; a weak D match, TRBD2 (5 bases). Germline CDR1 is SGHAT and CDR2 is FQNNGV. V was shortened by 7 bases and J by 4 bases, with 17 bases between the two germline ends. CDR3 length: 15 amino acids. CDR3 sequence reads: CASTSTEGIYNEQFF. CDR3 nucleotide sequence: TGTGCCAGCACCTCCACTGAGGGTATATACAATGAGCAGTTCTTC.

This sequence joins TRBV2 and TRBJ2-3; 12 bases match TRBD1. V gave up 6 bases and J gave up 0 bases; unmatched junction bases: 10. CDR1 and CDR2 from the germline V gene are SNHLY and FYNNEI. The CDR3 covers 18 residues. The CDR3 DNA is TGTGCCAGCAGCCCCGGGACAGGGGGCGAATTTAGCACAGATACGCAGTATTTT. This gives the protein CASSPGTGGEFSTDTQYF. Supplemented by reference TRBV2 and TRBJ2-3, the full variable domain reads EPEVTQTPSHQVTQMGQEVILRCVPISNHLYFYWYRQILGQKVEFLVSFYNNEISEKSEIFDDQFSVERPDGSNFTLKIRSTKLEDSAMYFCASSPGTGGEFSTDTQYFGPGTRLTVL.